Below are 2 T cell receptor beta chains sequenced from a single sample in a study of cytomegalovirus exposure and HLA in healthy donors. In the PCR, 60 Vbeta and 13 Jbeta primers were used. Libraries were prepared by immunoSEQ multiplex PCR; TCRdb keeps only in-frame clonotypes and omits some of them. Among about 300,000 clones listed, roughly 90% were seen once. Material for sequencing was PBMCs. The receptors were sampled from a man between 40 and 49 years old in good health and CMV-seropositive.

The chain uses TRBV4-3 and TRBJ2-7; the D gene is possibly TRBD2 (6 bases). This CDR3 has 17 amino acids. The germline V gene encodes CDR1 LGHNA and CDR2 YSLEER. V was pared by 0 bases and J by 0 bases, with 15 bases between. The DNA of the CDR3 is TGCGCCAGCAGCCAAGAACACGGGACTCTTGGCTCCTACGAGCAGTACTTC. Protein product: CASSQEHGTLGSYEQYF.

The chain is built from TRBV6-5 and TRBJ2-7; 9 bases agree with TRBD2. In germline, CDR1 is MNHEY, CDR2 SVGAGI. There are 14 residues in the CDR3. J lost 3 bases, V lost 6 bases, and 6 bases had no gene match. The CDR3, as DNA: TGTGCCAGCAGGCCGGGACTAGCTCGCTACGAGCAGTACTTC. Translated: CASRPGLARYEQYF.